Shown below are 21 T cell receptor beta chains from a single sample sequenced in a study of blood T cell repertoires in COVID-19. The table came from immunoSEQ multiplex PCR; TCRdb's copy has only in-frame clones and leaves some out. The table shows about 190,000 clones, with approximately 87% occurring only once. Sequenced: peripheral blood. Receptors were obtained from a woman aged 70-85 years with COVID-19, enrolled during active disease.

The chain links TRBV7-8 to TRBJ1-5; 7 nucleotides agree with TRBD1. Germline CDR1 SGHVS, CDR2 FQNEAQ. The CDR3 is made up of 15 amino acids. Trimming cost V 5 bases and J 6 bases; bases outside gene matches: 10. The chain's CDR3 is CASSTTGLRVQPQHF. CDR3 in DNA: TGTGCCAGCAGCACGACAGGGTTACGGGTTCAGCCCCAGCATTTT.

This clone was found once. The CDR3 DNA follows: TGCGCCAGCAGCCAAGAGTCAGGGGGCCTAGGGTATGGCTACACCTTC. Protein: CASSQESGGLGYGYTF. The chain is built from TRBV4-1 and TRBJ1-2, with 8 bases fitting TRBD1. Germline trimming cut 0 bases from V and 5 bases from J; bases unmatched to any gene: 8. Germline CDR1 is MGHRA and CDR2 is YSYEKL. CDR3 size: 16 residues.

This clone was observed a handful of times. Other DNA sequences in the same sample also yield this CDR3. The chain combines TRBV5-1 with TRBJ2-7; D uncertain. The V gene's germline CDR1 is SGHRS and CDR2 YFSETQ. There are 12 residues in the CDR3. V lost 0 bases to trimming and J lost 4 bases, with 5 bases between them. Here the CDR3 DNA reads TGCGCCAGCAGCTTGGGAGGATACGAGCAGTACTTC. It yields the protein CASSLGGYEQYF.

The J gene is TRBJ2-4, the V gene TRBV5-1; 9 positions match TRBD2. The CDR3 contains 17 residues. Trimming took 4 bases from V and 5 from J; bases not matched to a gene: 13. The germline gives CDR1 SGHRS, CDR2 YFSETQ. The CDR3 is CASSPTGLAGIENIQYF. CDR3 bases: TGCGCCAGCAGCCCCACGGGCCTAGCGGGGATCGAAAACATTCAGTACTTC.

The J gene is TRBJ1-5, the V gene TRBV18; D not resolved. V was trimmed by 2 bases and J by 2 bases, leaving 10 bases between them. The CDR3 extends over 15 amino acids. CDR1 and CDR2 (germline): KGHSH, LQKENI. The CDR3 sequence is CASSPSDQGNQPQHF. CDR3 nucleotide sequence: TGTGCCAGCTCACCAAGTGACCAGGGCAATCAGCCCCAGCATTTT. Combining the CDR3 with reference TRBV18 and TRBJ1-5 gives the whole variable domain NAGVMQNPRHLVRRRGQEARLRCSPMKGHSHVYWYRQLPEEGLKFMVYLQKENIIDESGMPKERFSAEFPKEGPSILRIQQVVRGDSAAYFCASSPSDQGNQPQHFGDGTRLSIL.

Here the CDR3 DNA reads TGTGCCAGCAGTACAGGGGGTGGGGAGACCCAGTACTTC. This sequence encodes CASSTGGGETQYF. The chain couples TRBV6-5 to TRBJ2-5; 8 bases agree with TRBD1. V was clipped by 5 bases and J by 5 bases; unmatched bases: 4. CDR1 MNHEY and CDR2 SVGAGI come from the germline V gene. The CDR3 sequence is 13 residues long.

The V gene is TRBV6-5, the J gene TRBJ2-2; possible D gene TRBD1, 6 bases. Trimming left V 6 bases short and J 6 bases short, with 17 bases between. CDR1 and CDR2 (germline): MNHEY, SVGAGI. The CDR3 contains 15 residues. CDR3 coding DNA: TGTGCCAGCAGGGAGGACAGTGGGGTTCCCGGGGAGCTGTTTTTT. Translating gives CASREDSGVPGELFF.

Remarks on this clone: Other nucleotide sequences in the sample specify the same CDR3. The chain joins TRBV10-3 to TRBJ1-1; no reliable D call. The V gene's germline CDR1 is ENHRY and CDR2 SYGVKD. The CDR3 has 11 residues. Trimming removed 5 bases from V and 3 bases from J, with 4 bases in between. The CDR3 region is CAISRDTEAFF. Written as DNA, the CDR3 is TGTGCCATCAGTCGGGACACTGAAGCTTTCTTT.

This clone was counted a single time. The chain links TRBV6-5 to TRBJ2-2; 9 bases agree with TRBD2. From germline, CDR1 is MNHEY and CDR2 SVGAGI. With 8 bases clipped from V and 7 bases from J, the junction kept 5 bases outside the gene matches. The length of the CDR3 is 13 residues. CDR3 nucleotide sequence: TGTGCCAGCGGAAGGCGGGAGGGCGGGGAGCTGTTTTTT. This translates into CASGRREGGELFF.

The chain uses TRBV3-1 (or the pseudogene TRBV3-2) and TRBJ2-3, with 10 bases aligning to TRBD2. The CDR3 sequence is 18 residues long. After removal of 1 base from V and 0 bases from J, the junction contained 7 bases not matched to a gene. The V gene's germline CDR1 is LGHDT and CDR2 YNNKEL (reference sequence). CDR3 sequence: CASSQAPLLAGSTDTQYF. The CDR3 nucleotides read TGTGCCAGCAGCCAAGCCCCCTTACTAGCGGGAAGCACAGATACGCAGTATTTT.

The gene calls are TRBV24-1 and TRBJ2-3, with 7 bases identical to TRBD2. This CDR3 is 16 amino acids long. J gave up 2 bases and V 2 bases, and 6 bases lay outside the gene matches. Looked up from germline, CDR1 is KGHDR and CDR2 is SFDVKD. CDR3 sequence (DNA): TGTGCCACCAGTGATTCCAATCTAGCGGACACAGATACGCAGTATTTT. The encoded protein is CATSDSNLADTDTQYF.

The V call is TRBV4-2, the J call TRBJ2-3, with 7 bases aligning to TRBD2. Germline loops: CDR1 LGHNA, CDR2 YNFKEQ. The V and J ends lost 1 base and 0 bases, in that order; junction bases with no gene match: 10. The CDR3 sequence is 18 residues long. Here the CDR3 reads CASSQGTLGSGSTDTQYF. The CDR3 region has the DNA TGTGCCAGCAGCCAAGGTACCCTGGGTAGCGGGAGCACAGATACGCAGTATTTT.

The rearrangement uses TRBV6-1 and TRBJ2-7; D gene uncertain. V was trimmed by 7 bases and J by 0 bases, leaving 10 bases between them. CDR3 length: 13 residues. The V gene's germline CDR1 is MNHNS and CDR2 SASEGT. CDR3 nucleotides: TGTGCCAGCACCGACCACAGCTCCTACGAGCAGTACTTC. This encodes CASTDHSSYEQYF.

The V call is TRBV24-1, the J call TRBJ2-7, with 8 bases fitting TRBD1. CDR3 length equals 13 residues. V trimming: 5 bases; J trimming: 7 bases; junction bases outside the gene matches: 6. Germline CDR1 is KGHDR and CDR2 is SFDVKD. CDR3 in amino acids: CATSVTGGGEQYF. The CDR3 DNA reads TGTGCCACCAGTGTCACAGGGGGAGGAGAGCAGTACTTC.

This clone was observed a handful of times. The V and J genes are TRBV7-9 and TRBJ1-5, with TRBD1 matching over 10 bases. V gave up 5 bases and J gave up 7 bases; unmatched junction bases: 2. CDR1 and CDR2 from the germline V gene are SEHNR and FQNEAQ (reference sequence). This CDR3 has 13 residues. DNA for the CDR3: TGTGCCAGCAGCGGGACAGGGGAACAGCCCCAGCATTTT. This gives the protein CASSGTGEQPQHF.

The genes are TRBV27 and TRBJ1-4, with no clear D. CDR3 length: 14 residues. Germline CDR1 MNHEY, CDR2 SMNVEV (reference sequence). Trimming took off 2 bases at V and 11 bases at J, with 15 bases between the two ends. In DNA, the CDR3 is TGTGCCAGCAGTTTACGACGTTCCCTCGGGAAACTGTTTTTT. As protein: CASSLRRSLGKLFF.

This clone was seen only once. The V gene is TRBV16, the J gene TRBJ2-7; D not resolved. In germline, CDR1 is KGHSY, CDR2 FQNENV. This CDR3 spans 14 amino acids. Trimming shortened V by 4 bases and J by 3 bases, and 13 bases separated the two germline ends. CDR3 residues: CASSPVVRDYEQYF. CDR3 DNA sequence: TGTGCCAGCAGCCCCGTCGTGCGTGACTACGAGCAGTACTTC. Drawing the rest from reference TRBV16 and TRBJ2-7, the complete variable domain is GEEVAQTPKHLVRGEGQKAKLYCAPIKGHSYVFWYQQVLKNEFKFLISFQNENVFDETGMPKERFSAKCLPNSPCSLEIQATKLEDSAVYFCASSPVVRDYEQYFGPGTRLTVT.

The chain combines TRBV5-1 with TRBJ1-4; 10 positions match TRBD1. The V gene's germline CDR1 is SGHRS and CDR2 YFSETQ. The CDR3 contains 15 residues. Losses at the gene ends were 7 bases for V and 7 bases for J; bases not matched to a gene: 10. CDR3 amino acids: CASALDRGSGEKLFF. Here the CDR3 DNA reads TGCGCCAGCGCGTTGGACAGGGGGTCGGGTGAAAAACTGTTTTTT.

The V call is TRBV4-1, the J call TRBJ1-1, with D unresolved. Trimming pared 0 bases from V and 1 base from J, leaving 6 bases between. The germline CDR1 and CDR2 sequences are MGHRA and YSYEKL. CDR3 size: 14 residues. CDR3 amino acids: CASSQDWRNTEAFF. The CDR3 coding sequence is TGCGCCAGCAGCCAAGATTGGAGGAACACTGAAGCTTTCTTT.

As for this clone: An end of the junction differs from the germline gene, which may be a read error. The rearrangement uses TRBV28 and TRBJ2-7; 7 bases fit TRBD1. Germline V CDR1 and CDR2: MDHEN, SYDVKM. The CDR3 is made up of 12 amino acids. The DNA for the CDR3 is TGTGCCAGCAGTCCAGGGGACAGATCATTAGCCTTC. The encoded protein is CASSPGDRSLAF.

This clone is a singleton in its sample. This chain joins TRBV2 and TRBJ1-2, with a tentative D call TRBD1 (5 bases). The CDR3 has 14 amino acids. V was pared by 5 bases and J by 3 bases, with 13 bases between. Germline V gene data show CDR1 as SNHLY and CDR2 as FYNNEI. CDR3 in amino acids: CASSPPPGDYGYTF. CDR3 bases: TGTGCCAGCAGTCCCCCTCCGGGGGACTATGGCTACACCTTC.